The T cell receptor (beta chain) described here comes from a study of T cells in tumors after PD-1 blockade. Study summary: During anti-PD-1 treatment, some patients continued daily vismodegib 150 mg. On average, tumor samples gave around 27,000 TCR templates and about 6,300 unique clonotypes.

Input was roughly 600 ng to 6,004 ng of genomic DNA from tumor or blood. Measured with immunoSEQ multiplex PCR; TCRdb has only the in-frame clones, and not every one. The repertoire holds more than 3,500 clones, with 55% to 80% as singletons. The CDR3 length is 15 residues. The trim removed 7 bases at V and 8 bases at J, leaving 12 bases unmatched. The germline gives CDR1 SNHLY, CDR2 FYNNEI. The chain carries TRBV2 and TRBJ1-4; 8 bases line up with TRBD1. The specimen comprised tumor tissue, sampled before anti-PD-1 treatment. This clonotype originated in a human donor with basal cell carcinoma. CDR3 sequence: CASNGRQGLGEKLFF. The CDR3 region has the DNA TGTGCCAGCAATGGGCGACAGGGGCTCGGAGAAAAACTGTTTTTT.